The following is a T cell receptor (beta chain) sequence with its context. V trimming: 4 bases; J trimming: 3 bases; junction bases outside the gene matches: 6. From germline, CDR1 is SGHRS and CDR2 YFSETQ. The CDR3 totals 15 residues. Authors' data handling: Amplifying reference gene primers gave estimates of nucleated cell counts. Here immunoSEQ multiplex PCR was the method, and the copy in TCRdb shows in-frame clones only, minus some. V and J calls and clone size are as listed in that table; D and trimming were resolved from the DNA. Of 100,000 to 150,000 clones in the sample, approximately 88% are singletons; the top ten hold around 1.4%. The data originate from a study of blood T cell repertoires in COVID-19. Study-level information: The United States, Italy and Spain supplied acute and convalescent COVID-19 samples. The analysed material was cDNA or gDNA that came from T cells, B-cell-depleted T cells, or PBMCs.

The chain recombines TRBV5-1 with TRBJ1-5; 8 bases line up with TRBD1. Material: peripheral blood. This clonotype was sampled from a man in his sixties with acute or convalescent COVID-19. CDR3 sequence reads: CASSPTGAPNQPQHF. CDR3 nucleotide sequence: TGCGCCAGCAGCCCGACAGGGGCTCCCAATCAGCCCCAGCATTTT.